This T cell receptor (beta chain) was sequenced for a study of T cells in women clearing cervical HPV infection. As for the study in general: Case blood was drawn when the lesion was first found; control blood after infection became undetectable. For cases, blood was sampled a median roughly 150 days after lesion detection, interquartile range about 90 to 210 days. Overall study findings and caveats: TRBV6-7 relative abundance averaged 0.11% in cases and around 0.17% in controls.

Profiled with immunoSEQ multiplex PCR; TCRdb holds only in-frame clones, not every one. There are tens of thousands of clones in the sample, with 1.5% to 2% held by the top ten. As regards this clone: Its antigen is as yet unknown. The CDR3 is cut off 3 residues early in the read; its end comes from the germline J gene.

The CDR3 loop spans 13 amino acids. The ends were cut back, 5 bases at V and 5 bases at J, with 10 bases in the middle. Germline V lookup: CDR1 SEHNR, CDR2 FQNEAQ (reference sequence). The TCR was taken from a woman between 18 and 70 years old with a cervical HPV16 infection that either progressed to CIN3+ or cleared (not recorded which). J is TRBJ1-5 and V is TRBV7-9; possibly TRBD1 for D (6 bases). Sequencing used blood buffy coat. CDR3 sequence: CASSPGDDQPQHF. CDR3 DNA (partial): TGTGCCAGCAGCCCAGGGGACGATCAGCCC.